One sample yielded the 27 T cell receptor beta chains listed below, sequenced in a study of cytomegalovirus exposure and HLA in healthy donors. The PCR employed 60 Vbeta primers together with 13 Jbeta primers. Generated by immunoSEQ multiplex PCR, the TCRdb table keeps only in-frame clones and is missing some. The table has 85,000 to 120,000 clones, 82% seen once; the top ten hold under 2%. The sample consisted of PBMCs. The receptors derive from a man between 50 and 59 years old in good health and CMV-seronegative.

This clone was observed a few times. V and J are TRBV18 and TRBJ2-5; the match to TRBD2 covers 12 bases. The junction had 5 bases not matched to a gene; V was cut back by 0 bases and J by 0 bases. Looked up from germline, CDR1 is KGHSH and CDR2 is LQKENI. This CDR3 has 18 residues. CDR3 residues: CASSPPTSGGPYQETQYF. DNA of the CDR3: TGTGCCAGCTCACCACCGACTAGCGGGGGTCCGTACCAAGAGACCCAGTACTTC.

The chain combines TRBV25-1 with TRBJ1-1, with D perhaps matching TRBD1 (6 bases). The CDR3 sequence is 16 residues long. Trimming shortened V by 4 bases and J by 0 bases, and 15 bases separated the two germline ends. Germline assignment: CDR1 MGHDK and CDR2 SYGVNS. Written as DNA, the CDR3 is TGTGCCAGCAGTGCAGGGGTCGTCGCCATGAACACTGAAGCTTTCTTT. Residues: CASSAGVVAMNTEAFF.

The chain has TRBV19 and TRBJ2-1, with a weak D call TRBD2 (6 bases). The CDR3 has 14 amino acids. V lost 7 bases, J lost 0 bases, and 10 bases lay in between. In germline, CDR1 is LNHDA, CDR2 SQIVND (reference sequence). CDR3 nucleotides: TGTGCCAGTAAGGTCGGGGGCTCCTACAATGAGCAGTTCTTC. It codes for CASKVGGSYNEQFF.

The J gene is TRBJ2-3, the V gene TRBV27, with D perhaps matching TRBD1 (5 bases). V was pared by 3 bases and J by 0 bases, with 16 bases between. CDR1 and CDR2 from the germline V gene are MNHEY and SMNVEV (reference sequence). This CDR3 is 17 amino acids long. This CDR3 reads CASSFAGEGASTDTQYF. The CDR3 DNA follows: TGTGCCAGCAGTTTTGCAGGAGAAGGGGCTAGCACAGATACGCAGTATTTT.

In its sample, this clone was seen once. The rearrangement uses TRBV10-3 and TRBJ1-1, with D perhaps TRBD1 (6 bases). The V and J ends lost 10 bases and 3 bases respectively, with 15 bases between them. CDR1 and CDR2 from the germline V gene are ENHRY and SYGVKD. This CDR3 is 13 amino acids long. CDR3 amino acids: CATVQGRHTEAFF. The DNA for the CDR3 is TGTGCCACCGTACAGGGTCGGCACACTGAAGCTTTCTTT.

The rearrangement links TRBV11-3 to TRBJ2-1, with 9 bases fitting TRBD1. The V gene's germline CDR1 is SGHNT and CDR2 YENEEA. This CDR3 has 16 amino acids. With 1 base clipped from V and 2 bases from J, the junction kept 3 bases outside the gene matches. The DNA for the CDR3 is TGTGCCAGCAGCTTAGGTACAGGGGGCGCCTACAATGAGCAGTTCTTC. Encoded protein: CASSLGTGGAYNEQFF.

This chain links TRBV6-1 with TRBJ1-2, with 10 bases fitting TRBD1. This CDR3 spans 17 amino acids. V lost 3 bases and J lost 4; bases outside the gene matches: 11. Germline CDR1 and CDR2: MNHNS and SASEGT. The CDR3 region is CASSDDRGQGYGYGYTF. As DNA, the CDR3 is TGTGCCAGCAGTGATGACAGGGGGCAAGGGTATGGCTATGGCTACACCTTC.

This chain joins TRBV7-9 and TRBJ1-5; 7 nucleotides match TRBD1. This CDR3 comprises 16 residues. The V gene end was trimmed by 3 bases and the J gene end by 3 bases; junction bases not matched to a gene: 8. Germline CDR1 SEHNR, CDR2 FQNEAQ (reference sequence). For the CDR3, the DNA is TGTGCCAGCAGCTTGGGGCAGGGGGGAAACAATCAGCCCCAGCATTTT. Its translation is CASSLGQGGNNQPQHF.

The chain joins TRBV14 to TRBJ2-1, with D perhaps matching TRBD1 (5 bases). The CDR3 length is 15 residues. Trimming removed 3 bases at V and 4 bases at J, with 13 bases between. Germline CDR1 SGHDN, CDR2 FVKESK. The CDR3 nucleotides are TGTGCCAGCAGCCACAGACAGCAAAGTTACAATGAGCAGTTCTTC. The encoded protein is CASSHRQQSYNEQFF.

The chain uses TRBV4-2 and TRBJ1-2, with 7 bases matching TRBD1. This CDR3 has 16 residues. V lost 0 bases, J lost 3 bases, and 7 bases stayed unmatched. CDR1 and CDR2 (germline): LGHNA, YNFKEQ. CDR3 amino acids: CASSQDLAGQDYGYTF. In DNA form, the CDR3 reads TGTGCCAGCAGCCAAGATCTGGCCGGACAGGACTATGGCTACACCTTC.

V is TRBV5-1 and J is TRBJ2-3, with TRBD2 matching 8 bases. V trimming: 2 bases; J trimming: 8 bases; junction bases outside the gene matches: 13. CDR3 length: 16 amino acids. The V gene's germline CDR1 is SGHRS and CDR2 YFSETQ. This CDR3 reads CASSLASGGPRGTQYF. For the CDR3, the DNA is TGCGCCAGCAGCTTAGCGAGCGGGGGCCCCCGGGGTACGCAGTATTTT.

J is TRBJ1-6 and V is TRBV4-3; D is unresolved. Germline CDR1 reads LGHNA; CDR2 reads YSLEER. The germline V and J ends were trimmed by 0 bases and 7 bases, with 13 bases remaining between them. This CDR3 comprises 16 residues. CDR3 sequence reads: CASSQEIQPINSPLHF. The CDR3, as DNA: TGCGCCAGCAGCCAAGAAATCCAACCTATCAATTCACCCCTCCACTTT.

Within the sample, this clone is medium-sized. This rearrangement joins TRBV6-1 to TRBJ2-3; 8 positions match TRBD1. This CDR3 is 13 amino acids long. Trimming cost V 2 bases and J 8 bases; bases outside gene matches: 3. CDR1 is MNHNS and CDR2 is SASEGT in the germline V gene. Written as DNA, the CDR3 is TGTGCCAGCAGTGAATCCCAGGGGGCTACGCAGTATTTT. This gives the protein CASSESQGATQYF.

The chain is built from TRBV7-9 and TRBJ2-2; TRBD1 is a possible D gene (7 bases). CDR1 is SEHNR, CDR2 FQNEAQ, per germline (reference sequence). V lost 6 bases and J 1 base, leaving 15 bases between the germline ends. CDR3 length: 16 amino acids. The CDR3 loop reads CASRPRGTENTGELFF. CDR3 bases: TGTGCCAGCAGACCCCGGGGGACAGAGAACACCGGGGAGCTGTTTTTT. Filled out from reference TRBV7-9 and TRBJ2-2, the complete variable domain reads DTGVSQNPRHKITKRGQNVTFRCDPISEHNRLYWYRQTLGQGPEFLTYFQNEAQLEKSRLLSDRFSAERPKGSFSTLEIQRTEQGDSAMYLCASRPRGTENTGELFFGEGSRLTVL.

The chain carries TRBV6-1 and TRBJ2-7; D gene unclear. The germline V gene has CDR1 MNHNS and CDR2 SASEGT. CDR3 length equals 12 residues. V lost 6 bases, J lost 3 bases, and 9 bases lay in between. Here the CDR3 DNA reads TGTGCCAGCAGCCCAGACAACTACGAGCAGTACTTC. Protein: CASSPDNYEQYF.

This chain joins TRBV4-2 and TRBJ2-3; tentative D call: TRBD2 (5 bases). Germline CDR1 is LGHNA and CDR2 is YNFKEQ. The CDR3 consists of 14 residues. The V gene lost 6 bases and the J gene lost 3 bases, with 13 bases spanning the gap. Here the CDR3 DNA reads TGTGCCAGCAGTCGTGGCCCGGGGACAGATACGCAGTATTTT. Protein product: CASSRGPGTDTQYF.

V and J are TRBV7-9 and TRBJ2-6; D possibly corresponds to TRBD1 (5 bases). Germline V gene data show CDR1 as SEHNR and CDR2 as FQNEAQ (reference sequence). V dropped 5 bases and J dropped 2 bases, with 10 bases sitting between them. This CDR3 is 15 amino acids long. As DNA, the CDR3 is TGTGCCAGCAGCCCCCGGACAACTGGGGCCAACGTCCTGACTTTC. This gives the protein CASSPRTTGANVLTF.

This clone was picked up one time. The genes are TRBV28 and TRBJ2-4; TRBD2 matches at 16 bases. Germline-derived CDR1 and CDR2 are MDHEN and SYDVKM. Losses at the gene ends were 5 bases for V and 2 bases for J; bases not matched to a gene: 9. The CDR3 has 19 residues. The DNA of the CDR3 is TGTGCCAGCAGTACCCCGGGACTAGCGGGGGGGCCCTCCAAAAACATTCAGTACTTC. Protein sequence: CASSTPGLAGGPSKNIQYF. Filled out from reference TRBV28 and TRBJ2-4, the complete variable domain reads DVKVTQSSRYLVKRTGEKVFLECVQDMDHENMFWYRQDPGLGLRLIYFSYDVKMKEKGDIPEGYSVSREKKERFSLILESASTNQTSMYLCASSTPGLAGGPSKNIQYFGAGTRLSVL.

The gene calls are TRBV6-5 and TRBJ1-1, with 10 bases fitting TRBD1. With 5 bases clipped from V and 8 bases from J, the junction kept 5 bases outside the gene matches. The CDR3 spans 13 residues. Germline lookup yields CDR1 MNHEY and CDR2 SVGAGI. The CDR3 here is CASSRGQGGEAFF. CDR3 in DNA: TGTGCCAGCAGTCGCGGACAGGGGGGAGAAGCTTTCTTT.

This chain joins TRBV19 and TRBJ1-2; 8 positions match TRBD1. The CDR3 extends over 16 amino acids. Trimming took 5 bases from V and 3 from J; bases not matched to a gene: 11. Germline CDR1 LNHDA, CDR2 SQIVND (reference sequence). The CDR3 protein is CASSSPGQGAYYGYTF. In DNA, the CDR3 is TGTGCCAGTAGTTCGCCTGGACAGGGAGCGTACTATGGCTACACCTTC.

As for this clone: Germline and junction disagree at one end, which may indicate a read error. The J gene is TRBJ2-1, the V gene TRBV9; tentatively, D is TRBD1 (9 bases). The CDR3 loop spans 14 amino acids. CDR1 is SGDLS and CDR2 is YYNGEE in the germline V gene. For the CDR3, the DNA is TGTGCCAGCAGCGCGACGAACGGGGGGGGACAGGGAGTCTTC. Translating gives CASSATNGGGQGVF. Supplemented by reference TRBV9 and TRBJ2-1, the full variable domain reads DSGVTQTPKHLITATGQRVTLRCSPRSGDLSVYWYQQSLDQGLQFLIQYYNGEERAKGNILERFSAQQFPDLHSELNLSSLELGDSALYFCASSATNGGGQGVFGPGTRLTVL.

The V and J genes are TRBV11-3 and TRBJ2-1; 7 bases line up with TRBD2. J was trimmed by 15 bases and V by 1 base; bases with no gene match: 12. Germline V gene lookup returns CDR1 SGHNT and CDR2 YENEEA. The CDR3 spans 14 residues. CDR3 sequence (DNA): TGTGCCAGCAGCTTAGGGACTAGTGGGGATAGACTGTTCTTC. It codes for CASSLGTSGDRLFF. Complete variable domain (other parts from reference TRBV11-3 and TRBJ2-1): EAGVVQSPRYKIIEKKQPVAFWCNPISGHNTLYWYLQNLGQGPELLIRYENEEAVDDSQLPKDRFSAERLKGVDSTLKIQPAELGDSAVYLCASSLGTSGDRLFFGPGTRLTVL.

The chain couples TRBV7-8 to TRBJ2-1; D is uncertain. The CDR3 length is 15 residues. V dropped 2 bases and J dropped 2 bases, with 10 bases sitting between them. Per the germline V gene, CDR1 is SGHVS and CDR2 is FQNEAQ. This CDR3 is CASSLNPSTYNEQFF. The CDR3 nucleotides are TGTGCCAGCAGCTTAAATCCCAGTACCTACAATGAGCAGTTCTTC.

Turning to this clone: The same CDR3 can be traced to other DNA sequences in this sample. The chain uses TRBV7-2 and TRBJ1-6, with D hard to call. V was cut by 5 bases and J by 5 bases, with 13 bases left in between. This CDR3 spans 15 amino acids. The V gene's germline CDR1 is SGHTA and CDR2 FQGNSA. CDR3 nucleotide sequence: TGTGCCAGCAGCCTATATTCCGGGAATAATTCACCCCTCCACTTT. The encoded protein is CASSLYSGNNSPLHF.

This rearrangement joins TRBV6-6 to TRBJ2-3; TRBD1 matches at 9 bases. V shed 2 bases and J 4 bases; nucleotides not matched to a gene: 7. The CDR3 is 16 amino acids. The germline gives CDR1 MNHNY, CDR2 SVGAGI (reference sequence). The chain's CDR3 is CASSYLGQGMADTQYF. The CDR3, as DNA: TGTGCCAGCAGTTACCTAGGACAGGGGATGGCAGATACGCAGTATTTT.

This chain joins TRBV6-5 and TRBJ2-1; D is perhaps TRBD1 (7 bases). The CDR3 runs 15 residues. The V end lost 7 bases, the J end lost 0 bases, and 13 bases lay between the germline ends. CDR1 MNHEY and CDR2 SVGAGI come from the germline V gene. The CDR3, as DNA: TGTGCCAGCATTGGAGGGGACAGCTCCTACAATGAGCAGTTCTTC. The encoded protein is CASIGGDSSYNEQFF.

The chain uses TRBV15 and TRBJ2-6; unclear D gene. Trimming removed 0 bases at V and 1 base at J, with 7 bases between. Germline assignment: CDR1 LNHNV and CDR2 YYDKDF (reference sequence). This CDR3 spans 16 amino acids. This chain's CDR3 is CATSRDRASGANVLTF. The CDR3 region has the DNA TGTGCCACCAGCAGAGATCGAGCTTCTGGGGCCAACGTCCTGACTTTC.